This is a list of T cell receptor beta chains from one sample in a study of blood T cell repertoires in COVID-19. The protocol was immunoSEQ multiplex PCR, while the TCRdb copy is restricted to in-frame clones and leaves out a portion. Found here are 150,000 to 200,000 clones, around 87% of them singletons; the top ten hold 10%. Sequenced sample: peripheral blood. These receptor sequences come from a woman between 65 and 79 years old with COVID-19, enrolled during active disease. Both conserved end residues are part of each CDR3. The order of the fields is J gene, clone size, D gene, V gene, CDR3 protein, CDR3 DNA. The D gene is left open where the match is weak. Clone size, where shown, is once, few, many, or a class for clones that have expanded.

TRBJ1-1 . . TRBV4-2 CASRQTVNTEAFF TGTGCCAGCAGACAGACGGTGAACACTGAAGCTTTCTTT
TRBJ2-2 . . TRBV7-2 CASSLVLSGELFF TGTGCCAGCAGCTTAGTCTTGTCCGGGGAGCTGTTTTTT
TRBJ1-1 . . TRBV28 CASSFSGVKKAFF TGTGCCAGCAGTTTTTCAGGGGTCAAAAAAGCTTTCTTT
TRBJ2-7 . . TRBV4-1 CASSREGMGYEQYF TGCGCCAGCAGCAGAGAGGGAATGGGCTACGAGCAGTACTTC
TRBJ2-1 . . TRBV13 CASSLAPRSYDEQFF TGTGCCAGCAGCTTAGCTCCCCGCTCCTACGATGAGCAGTTCTTC
TRBJ1-2 . . TRBV4-1 CASSHPLGGDSYGYTF TGCGCCAGCAGCCATCCCCTGGGGGGGGATAGCTATGGCTACACCTTC
TRBJ2-6 . TRBD1 TRBV6-2/TRBV6-3 CASSYPRRQGGANVLTF TGTGCCAGCAGTTACCCAAGGCGACAGGGGGGGGCCAACGTCCTGACTTTC
TRBJ2-3 . . TRBV5-1 CASSLGLLTDTQYF TGCGCCAGCAGCTTGGGACTGCTCACAGATACGCAGTATTTT
TRBJ1-2 . TRBD1 TRBV5-6 CASSFPDRGYYGYTF TGTGCCAGCAGCTTTCCGGACAGGGGCTACTATGGCTACACCTTC
TRBJ1-2 . . TRBV9 CASKLNYGYTF TGTGCCTCCAAACTGAACTATGGCTACACCTTC
TRBJ1-4 . TRBD1 TRBV30 CACQRTGADEKLFF TGTGCCTGCCAGAGAACAGGGGCCGACGAAAAACTGTTTTTT
TRBJ2-7 . TRBD2 TRBV18 CASSPVLLAGAGGEQYF TGTGCCAGCTCACCGGTCCTACTAGCGGGGGCAGGTGGAGAGCAGTACTTC
TRBJ1-3 . . TRBV5-1 CASSLDRMKQGNTIYF TGCGCCAGCAGCTTGGACAGGATGAAACAAGGAAACACCATATATTTT
TRBJ1-6 once . TRBV7-8 CASSPRRDFGNSPLHF TGTGCCAGCAGCCCAAGGAGGGATTTCGGGAATTCACCCCTCCACTTT
TRBJ1-2 . TRBD1 TRBV6-5 CAAFPGGYGYTF TGTGCCGCCTTCCCAGGGGGCTATGGCTACACCTTC
TRBJ2-1 . . TRBV4-1 CASSQVTSTHEQFF TGCGCCAGCAGCCAAGTAACTAGCACCCATGAGCAGTTCTTC
TRBJ1-6 . . TRBV6-1 CASNEKGPLHF TGTGCCAGCAATGAAAAGGGGCCCCTCCACTTT
TRBJ2-1 . TRBD1 TRBV6-4 CASSTTGAFYNEQFF TGTGCCAGCAGTACTACAGGGGCCTTCTACAATGAGCAGTTCTTC
TRBJ1-3 . . TRBV28 CASSLVRYSGNTIYF TGTGCCAGCAGTTTAGTACGGTACTCTGGAAACACCATATATTTT
TRBJ2-1 . TRBD2 TRBV4-1 CASSQDTILAGGRYNEQFF TGCGCCAGCAGCCAAGATACGATCTTAGCGGGGGGGCGCTACAATGAGCAGTTCTTC
TRBJ1-1 . . TRBV6-6 CATQSGTNTEAFF TGTGCAACCCAAAGCGGGACGAACACTGAAGCTTTCTTT
TRBJ2-7 . TRBD2 TRBV5-1 CASSSPTSGGAGEQYF TGCGCCAGCAGCTCACCGACTAGCGGGGGGGCCGGTGAGCAGTACTTC
TRBJ1-1 . . TRBV3-1/TRBV3-2 CASTTTVNTEAFF TGTGCCAGCACGACGACAGTGAACACTGAAGCTTTCTTT
TRBJ1-4 . TRBD1 TRBV24-1 CATSDPQGAGEKLFF TGTGCCACCAGTGACCCACAGGGGGCAGGTGAAAAACTGTTTTTT
TRBJ2-3 . . TRBV11-2 CASSSLFRTDTQYF TGTGCCAGCAGTTCTCTATTTCGCACAGATACGCAGTATTTT
TRBJ1-2 . TRBD1 TRBV28 CASSLGGQLNYGYTF TGTGCCAGCAGTTTGGGGGGACAGCTAAACTATGGCTACACCTTC
TRBJ1-2 . TRBD1 TRBV19 CASSSTGVGYGYTF TGTGCCAGTAGTTCGACAGGGGTTGGCTATGGCTACACCTTC
TRBJ1-1 once . TRBV19 CASSIVAGILNTEAFF TGTGCCAGTAGTATAGTGGCAGGGATCTTGAACACTGAAGCTTTCTTT
TRBJ2-3 . . TRBV10-1 CASSDGGARTDTQYF TGCGCCAGCAGTGACGGTGGGGCCCGGACAGATACGCAGTATTTT
TRBJ2-5 . . TRBV15 CATSRDLYEQETQYF TGTGCCACCAGCAGAGATTTGTATGAGCAAGAGACCCAGTACTTC
TRBJ1-5 . TRBD1 TRBV30 CAWSQGAKGQPQHF TGTGCCTGGAGTCAGGGGGCGAAGGGGCAGCCCCAGCATTTT
TRBJ2-5 . . TRBV18 CAGSPQETQYF TGTGCCGGCTCACCTCAGGAGACCCAGTACTTC
TRBJ2-7 . . TRBV6-2/TRBV6-3 CASSYSWRGAEQYF TGTGCCAGCAGTTACTCTTGGCGGGGTGCCGAGCAGTACTTC
TRBJ2-3 . TRBD1 TRBV5-1 CASSATGAPSTDTQYF TGCGCCAGCAGCGCTACAGGGGCACCTAGCACAGATACGCAGTATTTT
TRBJ1-4 . TRBD1 TRBV19 CASKKTGTPEKLFF TGTGCCAGTAAAAAGACAGGGACTCCTGAAAAACTGTTTTTT
TRBJ1-2 . . TRBV30 CALAFDGYTF TGTGCCCTAGCTTTTGATGGCTACACCTTC
TRBJ2-4 . TRBD1 TRBV5-1 CASSLESGGSNIQYF TGCGCCAGCAGCTTGGAATCAGGGGGCTCGAACATTCAGTACTTC
TRBJ2-3 . TRBD1 TRBV5-4 CASSLGQKGAGDTQYF TGTGCCAGCAGCTTGGGACAAAAGGGGGCAGGGGATACGCAGTATTTT
TRBJ1-3 . . TRBV14 CASSRRGSGNTIYF TGTGCCAGCAGCCGGCGCGGTTCTGGAAACACCATATATTTT
TRBJ1-6 . . TRBV6-5 CASTRSGGDNSPLHF TGTGCCAGCACTCGTTCCGGGGGAGATAATTCACCCCTCCACTTT
TRBJ2-7 . . TRBV5-1 CASSPRLGPGVWYEQYF TGCGCCAGCAGCCCCAGACTCGGGCCAGGGGTTTGGTACGAGCAGTACTTC